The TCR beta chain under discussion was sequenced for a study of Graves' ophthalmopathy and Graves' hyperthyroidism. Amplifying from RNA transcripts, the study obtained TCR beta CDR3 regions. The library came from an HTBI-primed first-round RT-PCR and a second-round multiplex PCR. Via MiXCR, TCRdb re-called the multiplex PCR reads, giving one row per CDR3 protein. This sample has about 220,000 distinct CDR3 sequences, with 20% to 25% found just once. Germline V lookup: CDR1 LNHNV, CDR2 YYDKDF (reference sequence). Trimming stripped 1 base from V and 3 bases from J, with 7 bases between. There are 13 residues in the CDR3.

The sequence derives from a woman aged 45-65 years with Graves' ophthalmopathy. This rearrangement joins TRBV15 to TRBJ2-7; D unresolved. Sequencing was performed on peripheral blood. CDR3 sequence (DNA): TGTGCCACCAGCAGAGTGGTCGGCTACGAGCAGTACTTC. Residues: CATSRVVGYEQYF.